One sample yielded the 21 T cell receptor beta chains listed below, sequenced in a study of metastatic and nonmetastatic thyroid tumors. Among the patients, none had received any treatment before thyroid surgery. TCRdb re-called clones from the PCR reads using MiXCR. The data contain 55,000 to 75,000 clones, roughly 18% of them seen just once; the ten biggest clones take up roughly 13%. Source material: blood. The receptors were sampled from a female donor with papillary thyroid cancer or a benign thyroid nodule (not recorded which). Some clones in this sample may be carry-over from other donors' samples.

The table lists this clone with many counts. The rearrangement joins TRBV5-1 to TRBJ1-4, with D unclear. This CDR3 is 15 amino acids long. CDR1 and CDR2 from the germline V gene are SGHRS and YFSETQ. V was cut by 3 bases and J by 4 bases, with 13 bases left in between. CDR3 protein: CASSSTGRINEKLFF. In nucleotides, the CDR3 is TGCGCCAGCAGCTCCACCGGTAGGATTAATGAAAAACTGTTTTTT.

The chain links TRBV5-1 to TRBJ2-2; 7 bases match TRBD1. The CDR3 is made up of 16 amino acids. Germline CDR1 and CDR2: SGHRS and YFSETQ. After removal of 2 bases from V and 3 bases from J, the junction contained 7 bases not matched to a gene. The CDR3: CASSFNWQGDTGELFF. DNA for the CDR3: TGCGCCAGCAGCTTTAACTGGCAGGGGGACACCGGGGAGCTGTTTTTT.

This clone was seen repeatedly, ten times or more. Possible read error: a much larger clone is one base away. The chain's CDR3 is CAAGSRTRSGTDTQYF. CDR3 nucleotides: TGTGCCGCCGGTTCTCGGACTAGATCAGGAACAGATACGCAGTATTTT. This chain uses TRBV24-1 with TRBJ2-3; 7 positions agree with TRBD2. The CDR3 sequence is 16 residues long. V lost 12 bases to trimming and J lost 3 bases; unmatched junction nucleotides: 17. Germline loops: CDR1 KGHDR, CDR2 SFDVKD.

The rearrangement joins TRBV30 to TRBJ2-1; D is unresolved. This CDR3 region has 13 residues. V lost 3 bases and J lost 3, with 9 bases in between. Germline-derived CDR1 and CDR2 are GTSNPN and SVGIG (reference sequence). The CDR3: CAWSDNYYNEQFF. CDR3 DNA: TGTGCCTGGAGCGACAATTACTACAATGAGCAGTTCTTC.

Comments on this clone: Sequence at one end of the junction differs from germline and may be a read error. The rearrangement links TRBV5-4 to TRBJ2-5; tentative D call: TRBD1 (5 bases). Per the germline V gene, CDR1 is SGHNT and CDR2 is YYREEE (reference sequence). The CDR3 is 16 amino acids. The CDR3 region has the DNA TGTGCCAGCAGCTTCCGACAGCCGGGCCCACAAGAGACCAAGTACTTC. This gives the protein CASSFRQPGPQETKYF.

This clone was detected ten times or more. V usage is TRBV20-1 and J usage is TRBJ2-5; the D gene is possibly TRBD1 (6 bases). The CDR3 extends over 11 amino acids. The germline V gene encodes CDR1 DFQATT and CDR2 SNEGSKA (reference sequence). V was trimmed by 6 bases and J by 5 bases, leaving 10 bases between them. The CDR3: CSATRGETQYF. In nucleotides, the CDR3 is TGCAGTGCCACAAGGGGGGAGACCCAGTACTTC.

This clone was counted ten times or more. CDR3 amino acids: CAWSVMRGGYTF. Written as DNA, the CDR3 is TGTGCCTGGAGTGTTATGCGGGGTGGCTACACCTTC. This chain joins TRBV30 and TRBJ1-2; D unresolved. The CDR3 contains 12 residues. Germline CDR1 is GTSNPN and CDR2 is SVGIG (reference sequence). Trimming took 0 bases from V and 7 from J, leaving 9 bases between them.

Ten or more counts support this clone. The chain recombines TRBV12-3 or TRBV12-4 with TRBJ2-4; 11 bases are shared with TRBD2. The CDR3 spans 20 residues. Germline trimming cut 3 bases from V and 4 bases from J; bases unmatched to any gene: 17. CDR3 region: CASSFTPGLADEEGKNIQYF. DNA for the CDR3: TGTGCCAGCAGTTTTACTCCGGGACTAGCGGATGAGGAAGGGAAAAACATTCAGTACTTC.

The rearrangement links TRBV4-1 to TRBJ2-1, with 11 positions matching TRBD2. After removal of 3 bases from V and 6 bases from J, the junction contained 7 bases not matched to a gene. CDR3 length: 16 residues. The V gene's germline CDR1 is MGHRA and CDR2 YSYEKL. Written as DNA, the CDR3 is TGCGCCAGCAGCCAGGCACTAGCGGGAGTCCGCAATGAGCAGTTCTTC. Translating it yields CASSQALAGVRNEQFF.

This clone was found many times. Here the CDR3 DNA reads TGTGCCAGCCGGGGGTGGGGAAACACCATATATTTT. Translating it yields CASRGWGNTIYF. The chain couples TRBV6-1 to TRBJ1-3; weak D call: TRBD1 (5 bases). From germline, CDR1 is MNHNS and CDR2 SASEGT. The CDR3 sequence is 12 residues long. V was cut by 8 bases and J by 4 bases, with 9 bases left in between.

This clone appeared many times. The genes are TRBV20-1 and TRBJ2-2, with 9 bases that match TRBD2. The J segment lost 4 bases and the V segment lost 4 bases, leaving 7 bases of the junction unmatched. Germline CDR1 reads DFQATT; CDR2 reads SNEGSKA (reference sequence). The CDR3 is 15 amino acids. CDR3 protein: CSATRSGRGTGELFF. The CDR3 DNA sequence: TGCAGTGCTACTCGTAGCGGGAGAGGCACCGGGGAGCTGTTTTTT.

This clone came up many times. This chain links TRBV5-1 with TRBJ2-7, with unresolved D. This CDR3 is 13 amino acids long. Germline V gives CDR1 SGHRS, CDR2 YFSETQ. Trimming removed 2 bases from V and 3 bases from J, with 9 bases in between. Here the CDR3 reads CASSFSHDYEQYF. In DNA, the CDR3 is TGCGCCAGCAGCTTTTCGCATGACTACGAGCAGTACTTC.

This rearrangement joins TRBV12-3 or TRBV12-4 to TRBJ1-6; 7 bases are shared with TRBD1. This CDR3 is built from 14 residues. V lost 7 bases to trimming and J lost 6 bases; unmatched junction nucleotides: 6. The CDR3 coding sequence is TGTGCCAGCACATTGACAGGGAGTAATTCACCCCTCCACTTT. Residues: CASTLTGSNSPLHF.

This chain uses TRBV9 with TRBJ2-1, with D unclear. The V gene lost 0 bases and the J gene lost 10 bases, with 8 bases spanning the gap. CDR1 and CDR2 (germline): SGDLS, YYNGEE. The CDR3 sequence is 12 residues long. The CDR3 bases are TGTGCCAGCAGCGTAGGCGACGGGGAGCAGTTCTTC. Protein product: CASSVGDGEQFF.

This clone was seen once. The chain uses TRBV11-3 and TRBJ2-7, with 8 nucleotides matching TRBD1. Per the germline V gene, CDR1 is SGHNT and CDR2 is YENEEA. Trimming at V came to 5 bases and at J to 5 bases, leaving 8 bases not matched to a gene. The CDR3 consists of 14 residues. This CDR3 reads CASSPGTGCDEQYF. DNA for the CDR3: TGTGCCAGCAGCCCCGGGACAGGTTGTGACGAGCAGTACTTC.

This clone was seen at least ten times. The chain carries TRBV4-1 and TRBJ2-3, with unresolved D. CDR3 length: 15 amino acids. Trimming took off 8 bases at V and 2 bases at J, with 17 bases between the two ends. Germline CDR1 MGHRA, CDR2 YSYEKL. The CDR3: CASQTARLITDTQYF. The CDR3 DNA reads TGCGCCAGCCAGACGGCTAGATTAATCACAGATACGCAGTATTTT.

In this sample, this clone turned up many times. CDR3 sequence: CASSDRDTGELFF. CDR3 DNA sequence: TGTGCCAGCAGTGACAGGGACACCGGGGAGCTGTTTTTT. This chain connects TRBV6-4 to TRBJ2-2; D uncertain. The CDR3 covers 13 residues. Trimming pared 2 bases from V and 3 bases from J, leaving 4 bases between. Looked up from germline, CDR1 is MRHNA and CDR2 is SNTAGT.

Note on this clone: Sequence at one end of the junction differs from germline and may be a read error. The genes are TRBV20-1 and TRBJ2-7; TRBD2 might be the D (5 bases). The CDR3 extends over 15 amino acids. Germline CDR1 reads DFQATT; CDR2 reads SNEGSKA (reference sequence). The chain's CDR3 is CSSSGPSHCTYEQYF. The CDR3 nucleotides read TGCAGTTCTAGTGGACCTAGCCATTGCACCTACGAGCAGTACTTC.

This clone came up many times. This sequence joins TRBV20-1 and TRBJ2-1; a possible D gene is TRBD2 (6 bases). This CDR3 region has 13 residues. Germline V CDR1 and CDR2: DFQATT, SNEGSKA (reference sequence). With 4 bases removed from V and 6 bases from J, the gap between germline ends came to 13 bases. CDR3 bases: TGCAGTGCTATGAATCCGGGAGTCAATGAGCAGTTCTTC. This sequence encodes CSAMNPGVNEQFF.

This clone showed up many times. The chain has TRBV9 and TRBJ2-2; D gene uncertain. V was clipped by 0 bases and J by 7 bases, with 4 bases between them. The CDR3 sequence is 12 residues long. Germline assignment: CDR1 SGDLS and CDR2 YYNGEE. The CDR3 coding sequence is TGTGCCAGCAGCGTAGGGGTCGGGGAGCTGTTTTTT. Amino acid sequence: CASSVGVGELFF. The full variable domain, rest sourced from reference TRBV9 and TRBJ2-2, is DSGVTQTPKHLITATGQRVTLRCSPRSGDLSVYWYQQSLDQGLQFLIQYYNGEERAKGNILERFSAQQFPDLHSELNLSSLELGDSALYFCASSVGVGELFFGEGSRLTVL.

This clone was recorded at least ten times. The V and J genes are TRBV11-3 and TRBJ2-1, with D perhaps TRBD2 (6 bases). This CDR3 spans 15 amino acids. Germline CDR1 SGHNT, CDR2 YENEEA. With 6 bases removed from V and 3 bases from J, the gap between germline ends came to 15 bases. CDR3 nucleotide sequence: TGTGCCAGCAGTTATAGCGGAGACATCTACAATGAGCAGTTCTTC. Encoded protein: CASSYSGDIYNEQFF.